The source of this T cell receptor (beta chain) is a study of T-cell reconstitution after alpha-beta-depleted transplantation in children. Unique molecular identifiers were used in preparing the TCRbeta library. Via MiXCR, TCRdb re-called the PCR reads, giving one row per CDR3 protein. The table has 700,000 to 950,000 distinct CDR3 sequences, around 15% seen once; the top ten hold about 5%. V dropped 2 bases and J dropped 2 bases, with 6 bases sitting between them. This CDR3 has 13 amino acids. Only a few counts were recorded for this clonotype. This clonotype was obtained from a male patient younger than 18 who had a stem cell transplant for acute lymphoblastic leukemia, so the T cells may come from the graft donor. The chain links TRBV12-3 or TRBV12-4 to TRBJ2-5; no definite D call. The source was PBMCs, mostly from graft donor cells, collected 360 days after TCRalphabeta/CD19-depleted stem cell transplant. The DNA for the CDR3 is TGTGCCAGCAGTTTAATCGCTCAAGAGACCCAGTACTTC. It is translated as CASSLIAQETQYF.